The rows below give T cell receptor beta chains drawn from one sample of a study of blood T cells in healthy people across ages. TCRdb re-called the 5' RACE reads with MiXCR, one entry per CDR3 protein. The table lists hundreds of thousands of distinct CDR3 sequences, more than 20% of them singletons. Sequenced sample: blood. The receptors originated from a man in his 70s in good health. Each CDR3 is given with its conserved first and last residue. A D gene is named only where the DNA matches it firmly. Some rows mark clone size as missing; the rest say once, few, many or name a class of expanded clone.

v_gene	j_gene	d_gene	abundance	CDR3nt	CDR3aa
TRBV6-5	TRBJ1-1	-	few	TGTGCCAGCAGTCGCGCCAAGAACACTGAAGCTTTCTTT	CASSRAKNTEAFF
TRBV5-1	TRBJ2-7	TRBD1	-	TGCGCCAGCAGCTTGGCCCTTGGGACAGGGGACGAGCAGTACTTC	CASSLALGTGDEQYF
TRBV5-1	TRBJ2-5	-	many	TGCGCCAGCAGCTTGACGGATGGGCAGACACGCCAAGAGACCCAGTACTTC	CASSLTDGQTRQETQYF
TRBV4-3	TRBJ2-5	-	many	TGCGCCAGCAGCCAAGATCGGGCGGAGACCCAGTACTTC	CASSQDRAETQYF
TRBV30	TRBJ2-7	TRBD1	-	TGTGCCTGGAGCGGACAGGGCTTTGCCTACGAGCAGTACTTC	CAWSGQGFAYEQYF
TRBV15	TRBJ2-7	-	-	TGTGCCACCCGACCGTCAGGGGGAGGTTACGAGCAGTACTTC	CATRPSGGGYEQYF
TRBV29-1	TRBJ2-7	-	-	TGCAGCGCTAGGGACAACACCTACGAGCAGTACTTC	CSARDNTYEQYF
TRBV30	TRBJ1-4	-	-	TGTGCCTGGAGTCTCCGGGGATTGTCAACTAATGAAAAACTGTTTTTT	CAWSLRGLSTNEKLFF
TRBV6-2/TRBV6-3	TRBJ2-2	-	few	TGTGCCAGCAGCCACGGGGGACCCACCGGGGAGCTGTTTTTT	CASSHGGPTGELFF
TRBV4-1	TRBJ1-4	TRBD1	-	TGCGCCAGCAGCCCAGGGACAGGGCCTAATGAAAAACTGTTTTTT	CASSPGTGPNEKLFF
TRBV15	TRBJ2-3	TRBD1	few	TGTGCCACCAGCAGAGGCGACAGGGGGCTCGATACGCAGTATTTT	CATSRGDRGLDTQYF
TRBV4-1	TRBJ2-5	-	-	TGCGCCAGCAGCCCTAGCGATTTATGGGTGGGGCAGTACTTC	CASSPSDLWVGQYF
TRBV6-2/TRBV6-3	TRBJ1-2	TRBD1	few	TGTGCCAGCAGTTCCGGGACAGCAGTCTATGGCTACACCTTC	CASSSGTAVYGYTF
TRBV20-1	TRBJ2-1	TRBD2	once	TGCAGTGCCCTACGAAGCGGGAGTGCGAATGAGCAGTTCTTC	CSALRSGSANEQFF
TRBV5-1	TRBJ2-3	TRBD2	-	TGCGCCAGCAGCCCAATGGGGCGCGGGAGAGATACGCAGTATTTT	CASSPMGRGRDTQYF
TRBV29-1	TRBJ2-5	-	many	TGCAGCGTTGATGGGCAGCAAGAGACCCAGTACTTC	CSVDGQQETQYF
TRBV12-3/TRBV12-4	TRBJ1-3	TRBD1	few	TGTGCCAGCAGTCCCGGGACAGTGTACTCTGGAAACACCATATATTTT	CASSPGTVYSGNTIYF
TRBV7-2	TRBJ2-7	-	few	TGTGCCAGCAGCTTCGGGCCGCCCTACGAGCAGTACTTC	CASSFGPPYEQYF
TRBV5-6	TRBJ2-1	-	many	TGTGCCAGCAGCCTCGAGGGTGGCAGCTCCTACAATGAGCAGTTCTTC	CASSLEGGSSYNEQFF
TRBV18	TRBJ2-5	-	few	TGTGCCAGCTCACAGGCTCGCCAAGAGACCCAGTACTTC	CASSQARQETQYF
TRBV3-1	TRBJ2-5	-	-	TGTGCCAGCAGCCAAGCATTAAGGGGGACCCAGTACTTC	CASSQALRGTQYF
TRBV6-5	TRBJ1-1	-	few	TGTGCCAGCACTAATAATATGGGGGGAGCTTTCTTT	CASTNNMGGAFF
TRBV20-1	TRBJ1-1	-	-	TGCAGTGCTAATGGGGGGAGGACGCAAGACACTGAAGCTTTCTTT	CSANGGRTQDTEAFF
TRBV20-1	TRBJ2-5	TRBD2	-	TGCAGTGCTAGAGGGACTAGCGGAGTGGCCCAGTACTTC	CSARGTSGVAQYF
TRBV20-1	TRBJ2-2	-	-	TGCAGTGCTATGGTGGGGAACACCGGGGAGCTGTTTTTT	CSAMVGNTGELFF
TRBV2	TRBJ1-2	TRBD1	-	TGTGCCAGCAGCCCCGACAGGGGCGCTAACTATGGCTACACCTTC	CASSPDRGANYGYTF
TRBV6-1	TRBJ2-7	TRBD2	-	TGTGCCAGCAGACCGGGACTAGCGGGAGGGGAGATATACGAGCAGTACTTC	CASRPGLAGGEIYEQYF
TRBV7-2	TRBJ2-1	-	-	TGTGCCAGCAGCACCAGTACCGGGACCATCTACAATGAGCAGTTCTTC	CASSTSTGTIYNEQFF
TRBV4-2	TRBJ2-1	TRBD2	few	TGTGCCAGCAGCCAAGGAGGGAGGGGCCCCTACAATGAGCAGTTCTTC	CASSQGGRGPYNEQFF
TRBV3-1	TRBJ2-7	TRBD1	few	TGTGCCAGCAGCCAAAGGGGGACAGGCGGAAGTTACGAGCAGTACTTC	CASSQRGTGGSYEQYF
TRBV29-1	TRBJ1-5	-	-	TGCAGCGTTGACTCGCAGGCCCCAGGTCAGCCCCAGCATTTT	CSVDSQAPGQPQHF
TRBV5-1	TRBJ2-7	TRBD2	-	TGCGCCAGCAGCTTCGGGCCAACTAGCGCCGAGCAGTACTTC	CASSFGPTSAEQYF
TRBV9	TRBJ1-1	-	-	TGTGCCAGCAGCGGACGACACACTGAAGCTTTCTTT	CASSGRHTEAFF
TRBV6-5	TRBJ1-1	-	-	TGTGCCAGCAGCGCGTGGAACATGAACACTGAAGCTTTCTTT	CASSAWNMNTEAFF
TRBV12-3/TRBV12-4	TRBJ1-2	TRBD1	-	TGTGCCAGCAGAAAGGACAGGGAGCGGTATGGCTACACCTTC	CASRKDRERYGYTF
TRBV5-1	TRBJ2-7	TRBD1	-	TGCGCCAGCAGCAGGGGACAGGCGGCCTACGAGCAGTACTTC	CASSRGQAAYEQYF
TRBV20-1	TRBJ1-5	TRBD1	few	TGCAGTGCTAGAGGCGGGGACAGGGGGCTGAATCAGCCCCAGCATTTT	CSARGGDRGLNQPQHF